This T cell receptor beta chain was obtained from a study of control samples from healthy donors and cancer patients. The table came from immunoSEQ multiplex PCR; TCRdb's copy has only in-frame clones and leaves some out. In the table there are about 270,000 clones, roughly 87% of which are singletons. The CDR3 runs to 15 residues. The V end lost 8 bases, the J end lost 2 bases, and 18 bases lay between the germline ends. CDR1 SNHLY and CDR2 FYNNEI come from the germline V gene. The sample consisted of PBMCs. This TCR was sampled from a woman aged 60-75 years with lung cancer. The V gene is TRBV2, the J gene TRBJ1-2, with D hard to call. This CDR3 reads CASLRGLTPNYGYTF. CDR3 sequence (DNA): TGTGCCAGCCTAAGAGGGCTCACCCCCAACTATGGCTACACCTTC.